A single sample gave rise to the 13 T cell receptor beta chains below, sequenced in a study of cytomegalovirus exposure and HLA in healthy donors. PCR employed 60 Vbeta and 13 Jbeta primers. The method was immunoSEQ multiplex PCR; TCRdb's version includes in-frame clones alone and lacks a portion of them. The sample includes about 60,000 clones, about two thirds of them seen just once. The source material was PBMCs. Receptors were obtained from a woman in her fifties or sixties in good health and CMV-seropositive.

This clone showed up just a few times. It is likely a read error: a sequence one base away is far more abundant. The rearrangement uses TRBV5-1 and TRBJ1-5; a weak D match, TRBD1 (6 bases). CDR1 is SGHRS, CDR2 YFSETQ, per germline. The ends were cut back, 2 bases at V and 0 bases at J, with 9 bases in the middle. The length of the CDR3 is 15 residues. In DNA form, the CDR3 reads TGCGCCAGCAGCTTCCAGGGGTATAGCAATCAGCCCCAGCATTTT. Protein product: CASSFQGYSNQPQHF. Together with reference TRBV5-1 and TRBJ1-5, the CDR3 gives the full variable domain: KAGVTQTPRYLIKTRGQQVTLSCSPISGHRSVSWYQQTPGQGLQFLFEYFSETQRNKGNFPGRFSGRQFSNSRSEMNVSTLELGDSALYLCASSFQGYSNQPQHFGDGTRLSIL.

V usage is TRBV28 and J usage is TRBJ1-6, with D uncertain. V dropped 2 bases and J dropped 0 bases, with 5 bases sitting between them. Germline CDR1 MDHEN, CDR2 SYDVKM. This CDR3 is built from 15 residues. The CDR3 DNA sequence: TGTGCCAGCAGTTTAGGGAGCTCCTATAATTCACCCCTCCACTTT. Its protein is CASSLGSSYNSPLHF.

The chain recombines TRBV6-1 with TRBJ1-5, with 7 bases lining up with TRBD1. J was trimmed by 0 bases and V by 6 bases; bases with no gene match: 5. The CDR3 is 15 residues long. The germline V gene encodes CDR1 MNHNS and CDR2 SASEGT. In DNA, the CDR3 is TGTGCCAGCAGATGGGACAGAAATAGCAATCAGCCCCAGCATTTT. Protein product: CASRWDRNSNQPQHF.

This clone appeared a single time. The chain employs TRBV5-8 and TRBJ1-1; D uncertain. Germline V gives CDR1 SGHTS, CDR2 YDEGEE. The CDR3 is 15 residues long. V shed 3 bases and J shed 4 bases, with 16 bases lying between them. The DNA for the CDR3 is TGTGCCAGCAGCTCAAGTTGGGGAGAGGGCACTGAAGCTTTCTTT. Translation gives CASSSSWGEGTEAFF.

This clone was recorded a few times. The gene calls are TRBV15 and TRBJ2-1; 8 bases agree with TRBD1. The CDR3 extends over 17 amino acids. The V gene end was trimmed by 6 bases and the J gene end by 4 bases; junction bases not matched to a gene: 14. Germline V CDR1 and CDR2: LNHNV, YYDKDF (reference sequence). This chain's CDR3 is CATRPGQGQGLYNEQFF. Here the CDR3 DNA reads TGTGCCACCAGGCCCGGACAGGGCCAGGGTCTTTACAATGAGCAGTTCTTC.

The chain recombines TRBV7-2 with TRBJ1-2; a possible D gene is TRBD1 (5 bases). This CDR3 has 15 residues. CDR1 is SGHTA and CDR2 is FQGNSA in the germline V gene. V shed 5 bases and J shed 4 bases, with 17 bases lying between them. CDR3 coding DNA: TGTGCCAGCAGCCCCCGGGTAGGGGCAAGCTATGGCTACACCTTC. Translating gives CASSPRVGASYGYTF.

This rearrangement joins TRBV6-1 to TRBJ2-7; 8 nucleotides agree with TRBD1. Germline lookup yields CDR1 MNHNS and CDR2 SASEGT. J gave up 1 base and V 4 bases, and 3 bases lay outside the gene matches. The CDR3 runs to 14 residues. The CDR3 loop reads CASSGGTGSYEQYF. The CDR3 DNA reads TGTGCCAGCAGTGGCGGGACAGGTTCCTACGAGCAGTACTTC.

The gene calls are TRBV5-1 and TRBJ1-1; 8 nucleotides agree with TRBD1. CDR1 and CDR2 (germline): SGHRS, YFSETQ. The CDR3 has 16 residues. Trimming at V came to 0 bases and at J to 4 bases, leaving 8 bases not matched to a gene. The DNA of the CDR3 is TGCGCCAGCAGCTTGGTGCCAGGGGGCACCACCACTGAAGCTTTCTTT. Residues: CASSLVPGGTTTEAFF.

The rearrangement links TRBV19 to TRBJ2-6; 7 bases agree with TRBD1. The CDR3 has 20 residues. Germline trimming cut 1 base from V and 3 bases from J; bases unmatched to any gene: 15. Germline values: CDR1 LNHDA, CDR2 SQIVND (reference sequence). The CDR3 sequence is CASSIGPLKGARDGANVLTF. In DNA, the CDR3 is TGTGCCAGTAGTATAGGTCCTCTGAAGGGGGCGCGAGATGGGGCCAACGTCCTGACTTTC.

This clone appeared a few times. This chain uses TRBV11-3 with TRBJ1-1, with D possibly matching TRBD1 (5 bases). The CDR3 contains 15 residues. In germline, CDR1 is SGHNT, CDR2 YENEEA. Trimming took 1 base from V and 3 from J, leaving 12 bases between them. CDR3 DNA: TGTGCCAGCAGCTTAGCGGGGGGGGAGGACACTGAAGCTTTCTTT. Protein: CASSLAGGEDTEAFF.

The chain couples TRBV6-5 to TRBJ1-1; TRBD1 might be the D (5 bases). The V gene's germline CDR1 is MNHEY and CDR2 SVGAGI. This CDR3 has 16 residues. V lost 3 bases to trimming and J lost 3 bases, with 17 bases between them. CDR3 loop: CASSYGLMVGDTEAFF. The CDR3 bases are TGTGCCAGCAGTTATGGCCTCATGGTAGGGGACACTGAAGCTTTCTTT.

The V call is TRBV5-1, the J call TRBJ1-1; weak D call: TRBD1 (6 bases). CDR3 length: 15 residues. Germline assignment: CDR1 SGHRS and CDR2 YFSETQ. V lost 0 bases and J 0 bases, leaving 9 bases between the germline ends. The chain's CDR3 is CASSLVQGLNTEAFF. The DNA for the CDR3 is TGCGCCAGCAGCTTGGTTCAGGGGTTGAACACTGAAGCTTTCTTT.

As concerns this clone: A read error likely explains this, since a far larger clone differs by one base. The same CDR3 arises from other DNA sequences in this sample as well. The V gene is TRBV7-7, the J gene TRBJ2-7; TRBD1 matches at 8 bases. Germline CDR1 is SSHAT and CDR2 is FNYEAQ (reference sequence). This CDR3 is 13 amino acids long. The CDR3 here is CASSLATGDEQYF. For the CDR3, the DNA is TGTGCTAGCAGCTTAGCGACAGGGGACGAGCAGTACTTC. The full variable domain, with the rest looked up from reference TRBV7-7 and TRBJ2-7, is GAGVSQSPRYKVTKRGQDVTLRCDPISSHATLYWYQQALGQGPEFLTYFNYEAQPDKSGLPSDRFSAERPEGSISTLTIQRTEQRDSAMYRCASSLATGDEQYFGPGTRLTVT.